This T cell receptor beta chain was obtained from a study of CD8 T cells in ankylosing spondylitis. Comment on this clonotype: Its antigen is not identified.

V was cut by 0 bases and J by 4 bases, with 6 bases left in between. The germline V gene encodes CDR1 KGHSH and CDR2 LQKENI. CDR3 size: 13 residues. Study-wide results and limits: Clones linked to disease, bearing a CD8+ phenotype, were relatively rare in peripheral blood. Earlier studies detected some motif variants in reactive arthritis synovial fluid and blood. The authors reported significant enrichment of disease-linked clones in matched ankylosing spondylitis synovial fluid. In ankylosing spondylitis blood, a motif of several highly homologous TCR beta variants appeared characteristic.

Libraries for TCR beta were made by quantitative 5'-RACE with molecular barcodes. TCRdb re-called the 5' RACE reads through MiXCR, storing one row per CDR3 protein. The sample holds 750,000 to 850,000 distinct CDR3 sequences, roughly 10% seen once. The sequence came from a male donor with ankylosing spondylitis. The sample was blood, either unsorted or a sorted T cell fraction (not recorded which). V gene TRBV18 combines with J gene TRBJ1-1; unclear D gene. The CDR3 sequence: CASSPPKGTEAFF. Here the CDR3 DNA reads TGTGCCAGCTCACCACCGAAGGGCACTGAAGCTTTCTTT.